This T cell receptor (beta chain) comes out of a study of cytomegalovirus exposure and HLA in healthy donors (dated 2017 in TCRdb). General notes on the study: An earlier analysis of 587 of the donors reported around 280 Gb of sequence data and 117 million unique TCR beta sequences obtained from 180 million or so T cells. A later genetic analysis took genome-wide SNP genotypes for about 55% of the roughly 670 donors and used that subset as a discovery cohort. An early release that covered roughly 600 HLA-typed donors contained around 300 gigabases of sequencing data and 70 million to 100 million unique TCR sequences. In a later analysis, previously published TCR beta repertoires from about 670 donors were re-analyzed and high-resolution HLA genotyping was added so that TCR occurrence patterns could be studied. A separate validation cohort of some 130 different subjects was used in addition to the roughly 670-subject first cohort. Every repertoire in the discovery cohort had been generated on one and the same sequencing platform. Among about 370 genotyped donors of the cohort, an average of approximately 200,000 unique TCR beta nucleotide sequences was sequenced per donor, of which about 19% were non-productive. To predict cytomegalovirus infection status, the study combined high-throughput TCR immunosequencing, statistical association of individual TCRs with disease status, and machine learning. The aim of the study was to test whether cataloging public T cell receptors could identify signatures of past pathogen exposure. Of the 398 genotyped donors, approximately 83% fell in the genetic ancestry cluster associated with self-reported Caucasian donors. The number of typed donors differed by locus: about 629-630 for A, B, C, DRB1 and DQB1; approximately 540 for DQA1; approximately 610 for DPA1; and some 470 for DPB1. To decide whether each TCR beta V gene segment behaved as functional or pseudogenic, an earlier analysis of some 600 of the donors relied on high-throughput TCR beta sequencing. Both class I and class II loci were covered by HLA typing, at four-digit resolution. Four or five DR-DQ haplotypes were handled as single units for association and clustering because linkage in the cohort was strong. Donor age, sex, ethnicity and CMV serostatus were compiled together with the repertoire data. The later analysis used no new phenotypic data to find candidate immune exposures, relying instead on TCR beta sequences and their occurrence across donors. The study profiled the T cell repertoires of 666 subjects by immunosequencing and related them to cytomegalovirus serostatus.

Receptor libraries were prepared by the immunoSEQ multiplex PCR assay. For the multiplex PCR, a mixture combining 60 forward primers for TCR Vbeta segments and 13 reverse primers for TCR Jbeta segments was used. The CDR3 region of rearranged TCR beta genes was amplified from genomic DNA with a multiplex PCR assay. On the Illumina HiSeq System, the amplified TCR beta libraries were sequenced as 87-base-pair reads. Regarding the original processing steps: Across the roughly 700 repertoires, a later analysis counted 80 million or so unique TCR beta chains, some 11 million of which were shared by at least two donors. Raw reads were error-corrected and collapsed into unique sequences by a nearest-neighbor algorithm in which closely related sequences were merged to remove PCR and sequencing errors. V, D and J gene segments were assigned by aligning CDR3 sequences to IMGT reference sequences. For a sequence to be retained, a match of at least six nucleotides to both a V gene segment and a J gene segment was required. A rearrangement counted as productive if the CDR3 had no stop codons and remained in frame with V and J, and every other rearrangement counted as non-productive. Following IMGT convention, CDR3 was defined as the stretch from the second conserved V-encoded cysteine up to the conserved J-encoded phenylalanine. The earlier analysis of about 610 of the donors excluded sequences that lacked an unambiguous match to a single V gene segment. In an earlier analysis of almost 600 of the donors, a V segment was called functional when productive rearrangements were above 56.7%, and segregating when the standard deviation between donors exceeded 5%. A statistical classification framework was built for diagnosing cytomegalovirus status from the catalog of TCR beta chain sequences. A later analysis assigned V and J genes by comparing TCR nucleotide sequences with IMGT/GENE-DB human TR gene sequences. A later analysis assigned CDR3 sequences and most-parsimonious VDJ recombination scenarios with the TCRdist pipeline. A later analysis defined each TCR beta chain by its CDR3 amino acid sequence plus V-gene family, and excluded reads lacking a unique V-gene family. A later analysis removed roughly 590 highly shared, low-generation-probability nucleotide sequences to deal with suspected cross-contamination and a sequencing artifact. A later analysis calculated a clonal expansion index for each public chain from normalized within-repertoire ranks of inferred template counts. Generation probabilities in a later analysis came from a VDJ recombination model fitted to out-of-frame rearrangements, and those results were checked against IGoR. In a later analysis, TCR-TCR, TCR-HLA and TCR-CMV co-occurrence was scored with hypergeometric tests, and a repertoire-size bias correction was applied to TCR pairs. False discovery rates were estimated in a later analysis by permuting HLA or CMV assignments 20 times. In a later analysis, co-occurring TCRs were grouped using DBSCAN, and TCRdist sequence similarity was added for clustering within HLA-allele-positive subsets. For co-occurrence clustering, repertoires with fewer than 30,000 or more than 120,000 public chains were excluded, along with a handful of repertoires with anomalous nucleotide sharing. This is the immuneACCESS table as TCRdb keeps it, with only in-frame sequences that have V and J called. A part of the clones is gone; compared with another copy, unresolved V genes explain less than half, and the rest is unexplained. V and J calls and clone size come straight from that table; D and trimming were deduced from the DNA. In all, the sample holds about 200,000 clones, and approximately 79% of those were seen once. The ten largest clonotypes hold under 0.25% of the sample.

The cohort consisted of 600 to 750 healthy bone marrow donors. At the time of sampling, every cohort member was nominally healthy, though immune exposures that went unrecorded were likely present. The donor tested CMV seronegative, placing the donor among the 352 seronegative members of the cohort. Each donor provided a peripheral blood sample, and peripheral blood mononuclear cells were used for TCR beta sequencing. Genomic DNA was extracted from the blood cell samples with the Qiagen DNeasy Blood Extraction Kit. The germline V gene encodes CDR1 SGHDN and CDR2 FVKESK. From the cysteine through the phenylalanine, the CDR3 covers 15 amino acids. The sequence is cut down to CDR3 DNA, 45 bases in frame from base 1. A distance of 11 bases separates the germline ends of V and J, which lose 1 base and 2 bases respectively. The study at large found these results: Roughly 17 rarely observed V segments, including chromosome 9 orphons, were excluded from the earlier analysis of about 610 of the donors because counts were too low. The authors suggested that the approach could potentially be extended to other disease states and immunological phenotypes. In a later analysis, TCR association rates were found to vary across HLA loci, with the most associated TCRs seen for DRB1 alleles and the fewest for HLA-C alleles. Compared with equally common non-associated chains, HLA-associated TCR beta chains in a later analysis were more clonally expanded and had lower generation probabilities. A later analysis found that most CMV-associated TCR beta chains appeared HLA-restricted, with HLA associations seemingly driven largely by CMV exposure. At a false discovery rate of 0.05, a later analysis linked about 16,000 TCR beta sequences to specific HLA alleles. In the study, roughly 160 TCR beta chains were listed as associated with cytomegalovirus. Immune exposure information for the cohort was limited to CMV serostatus. A group of highly shared sequence variants was considered likely to be a technical artifact of the sequencing pipeline. In a later genetic analysis, a missense DCLRE1C variant was associated with V-gene and J-gene trimming of TCR beta chains, and the association was replicated in an independent cohort. Only TCR beta chains were sequenced in this cohort, and the absence of alpha or paired-chain data limited detectable features. When HLA alleles, especially DR and DQ, strongly co-occurred, attributing TCR associations to individual alleles was difficult. The classifier was reported to diagnose cytomegalovirus status with high specificity and sensitivity in both the original and validation cohorts. Because some donors lacked HLA typing at each locus, the association tests relied only on the typed subset. Some IMGT-functional V segments, including TRBV6-2 and TRBV6-3, could not be distinguished by the 87-base-pair reads and were therefore excluded. The presence/absence analyses assumed that sequencing depth was roughly uniform across donors, and that assumption may not be true. A further reported finding was that TCR beta sequences accurately predicted the HLA-A and HLA-B alleles for most subjects in the first cohort. Linkage disequilibrium might explain the correlated functional status among segregating V segments, but an unknown experimental factor could not be ruled out. Most TCR sequences were observed very rarely across donors, whereas some public TCRs were present in many individuals. In vitro tests confirmed that three of the cytomegalovirus-associated TCR beta chains recognize cytomegalovirus antigens. Broadly in line with IMGT annotations, most TCR beta V segments showed up in productive rearrangements about 87% or about 30% of the time in an earlier analysis of several hundred of the donors. Compared with the approximately 720-donor mean, donors in an Asian-associated ancestry cluster had fewer N-insertions in productive TCRs, according to a later genetic analysis. According to a later analysis, parvovirus B19, influenza, CMV and Epstein-Barr virus appeared linked to several top co-occurrence clusters.

Comment on this clone: The antigen it recognizes is unknown. No base quality values were provided; no much bigger clone lies one nucleotide off.

The TCR comes from a girl aged 2-15 years in good health and CMV-seronegative. The chain was built from TRBV14 and TRBJ1-2; the D gene is unclear. Sequences were obtained from PBMCs. Read as DNA, the sequence is TGTGCCAGCAGCCAAGTGCGGGGTTTCAACTATGGCTACACCTTC. This yields the protein CASSQVRGFNYGYTF.